The 14 T cell receptor beta chains in this list originate from one sample, sequenced in a study of tumor-infiltrating lymphocytes in primary liver carcinoma. Total RNA amounting to around 540 ng was the source from which TCR beta cDNA was made with a constant-region primer. Generation of the TCR beta libraries relied on three nested multiplex PCR rounds using slightly modified ARM-PCR. The first two PCR rounds, nine to ten cycles each, used TRBV1-TRBV30 forward primers and a C-beta reverse primer. TCRdb redid the calling of the multiplex PCR reads with MiXCR, one entry per CDR3 protein. This repertoire shows roughly 25,000 distinct CDR3 sequences, 78% found once; its top ten account for about half. For each extraction, RNA and DNA were obtained together from approximately 20-30 mg of unsorted bulk tissue. Sequenced sample: liver tumor tissue from sampling region 3. Subset noted: tumor region T3, left-lateral pole. The receptor set was obtained from a man aged 40-55 years with primary liver carcinoma and hepatitis B virus infection.

This chain links TRBV29-1 with TRBJ2-4, with 8 bases identical to TRBD1. Germline V gene data show CDR1 as SQVTM and CDR2 as ANQGSEA. This CDR3 has 14 residues. DNA for the CDR3: TGCAGGGCCGGGACAGGCCTAACCAAAAACATTCAGTACTTC. This translates into CRAGTGLTKNIQYF.

Comments on this clonotype: Sequence at one end of the junction differs from germline and may be a read error. The chain carries TRBV6-5 and TRBJ2-7; TRBD2 aligns across 9 bases. Germline V gene sequence: CDR1 MNHEY, CDR2 SVGAGI. The length of the CDR3 is 15 residues. In DNA, the CDR3 is TGTGCCAGCAGCCCCTCTCCGACTAGCGGATACGAGCAGCACTTC. It codes for CASSPSPTSGYEQHF.

The V and J genes are TRBV5-1 and TRBJ1-1; no clear D. Trimming took off 1 base at V and 1 base at J, with 8 bases between the two ends. CDR1 and CDR2 from the germline V gene are SGHRS and YFSETQ. The CDR3 consists of 14 residues. The CDR3 DNA follows: TGCGCCAGCAGCTTGACATGGTGGAACACTGAAGCTTTCTTT. Translated, it gives CASSLTWWNTEAFF.

The V and J genes are TRBV10-3 and TRBJ2-7; possibly TRBD1 or TRBD2 for D (6 bases each). The CDR3 is 15 residues long. Germline CDR1 is ENHRY and CDR2 is SYGVKD. CDR3 coding DNA: TGTACCACCAGTGGAGACGGAGGGGGAGGCTACGAGCAGTACTTC. Translating gives CTTSGDGGGGYEQYF.

This clonotype has a single count. Relative to the germline gene, one junction end is altered; a read error may explain this. V is TRBV5-6 and J is TRBJ1-2; a possible D gene is TRBD1 (5 bases). CDR1 and CDR2 from the germline V gene are SGHDT and YYEEEE. CDR3 length equals 15 residues. CDR3 DNA sequence: TGTGTCAGCAGCCCCACACCAGGGCTAAGGGGTGGCTACATCTTC. It codes for CVSSPTPGLRGGYIF.

Regarding this clonotype: One junction end disagrees with the germline gene, perhaps due to a read error. V and J are TRBV28 and TRBJ2-7; TRBD1 is a possible D gene (6 bases). The CDR3 consists of 15 residues. Germline V gene lookup returns CDR1 MDHEN and CDR2 SYDVKM. The CDR3 spells CASSLVNRASYEQYF. The CDR3 coding sequence is TGTGCCAGCAGTTTAGTCAACAGGGCCTCCTACGAGCAGTATTTC. Variable domain in full (rest from reference TRBV28 and TRBJ2-7): DVKVTQSSRYLVKRTGEKVFLECVQDMDHENMFWYRQDPGLGLRLIYFSYDVKMKEKGDIPEGYSVSREKKERFSLILESASTNQTSMYLCASSLVNRASYEQYFGPGTRLTVT.

The chain employs TRBV5-1 and TRBJ2-7; 7 nucleotides agree with TRBD1. Losses at the gene ends were 4 bases for V and 0 bases for J; bases not matched to a gene: 13. This CDR3 has 17 amino acids. Germline lookup yields CDR1 SGHRS and CDR2 YFSETQ. CDR3 amino acids: CASSLSHGTVSSYEQYF. CDR3 bases: TGCGCCAGCAGCCTTTCACACGGGACAGTCTCCTCCTACGAGCAGTACTTC.

This chain links TRBV6-5 with TRBJ2-7; the D gene could be TRBD1 or TRBD2 (5 bases each). V was clipped by 9 bases and J by 2 bases, with 20 bases between them. The CDR3 is made up of 15 amino acids. Germline assignment: CDR1 MNHEY and CDR2 SVGAGI. The CDR3 sequence is CARRGPKQGAYEQYF. The CDR3 nucleotides are TGTGCCAGAAGGGGACCTAAACAAGGGGCCTACGAGCAGTACTTC.

Turning to this clonotype: As the CDR3 is not closed by the conserved phenylalanine or tryptophan, this likely results from a read error. V and J are TRBV12-3 or TRBV12-4 and TRBJ2-7, with D tentatively TRBD2 (6 bases). This CDR3 is built from 14 residues. CDR3 residues: CVSSLVVGGGEQYL. In nucleotides, the CDR3 is TGTGTCAGCAGTTTAGTGGTCGGGGGTGGCGAGCAGTACCTC.

The V and J genes are TRBV29-1 and TRBJ2-1; 9 bases are a match to TRBD1. The CDR3 is made up of 14 amino acids. The trim removed 7 bases at V and 15 bases at J, leaving 19 bases unmatched. In germline, CDR1 is SQVTM, CDR2 ANQGSEA. The CDR3 region is CSGIGQGIYNEWFF. DNA of the CDR3: TGCAGCGGGATCGGACAGGGGATCTACAATGAGTGGTTCTTC.

In the case of this clonotype: Since a much larger clone is just one base distant, this may be a read error. This chain joins TRBV25-1 and TRBJ2-2; D is possibly TRBD2 (5 bases). This CDR3 contains 14 residues. The germline V gene encodes CDR1 MGHDK and CDR2 SYGVNS. DNA of the CDR3: TGTGTCAGCAGTGAGGGAACAGACACCGGGGAGCTGTTTTTT. Its translation is CVSSEGTDTGELFF.

The chain uses TRBV5-1 and TRBJ1-1; a weak D match, TRBD1 (5 bases). CDR1 is SGHRS and CDR2 is YFSETQ in the germline V gene. This CDR3 comprises 12 residues. V dropped 10 bases and J dropped 8 bases, with 18 bases sitting between them. As DNA, the CDR3 is TGCGCCGGCGGCTTGGAGGGGTCGGAAGCTTTCTTT. Translation: CAGGLEGSEAFF.

This clonotype has just a few counts. The chain joins TRBV19 to TRBJ1-5; no definite D call. Trimming left V 1 base short and J 0 bases short, with 7 bases between. The CDR3 has 15 amino acids. From germline, CDR1 is LNHDA and CDR2 SQIVND (reference sequence). The CDR3 spells CASSIGGDSNQPQHF. The CDR3 nucleotides read TGTGCCAGTAGTATAGGGGGTGATAGCAATCAGCCCCAGCATTTT.

Regarding this clonotype: An end of the junction does not agree with germline; a read error may underlie this. V gene TRBV6-5 combines with J gene TRBJ2-2, with D hard to call. This CDR3 is built from 13 residues. From germline, CDR1 is MNHEY and CDR2 SVGAGI. The CDR3 DNA reads TGTACCAGCAGTGGCAACGGCGACGGGGAGCTGTTTTTT. As protein: CTSSGNGDGELFF.